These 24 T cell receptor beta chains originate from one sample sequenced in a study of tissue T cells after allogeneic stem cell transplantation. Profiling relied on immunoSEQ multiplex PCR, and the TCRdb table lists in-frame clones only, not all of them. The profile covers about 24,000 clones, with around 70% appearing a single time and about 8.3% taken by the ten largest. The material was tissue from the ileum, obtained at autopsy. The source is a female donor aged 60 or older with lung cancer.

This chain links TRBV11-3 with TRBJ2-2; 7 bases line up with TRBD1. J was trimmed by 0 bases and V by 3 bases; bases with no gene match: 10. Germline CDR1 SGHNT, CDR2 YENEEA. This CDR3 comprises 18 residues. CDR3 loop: CASSFIFSGTANTGELFF. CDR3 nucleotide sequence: TGTGCCAGCAGCTTTATCTTTTCCGGGACAGCGAACACCGGGGAGCTGTTTTTT.

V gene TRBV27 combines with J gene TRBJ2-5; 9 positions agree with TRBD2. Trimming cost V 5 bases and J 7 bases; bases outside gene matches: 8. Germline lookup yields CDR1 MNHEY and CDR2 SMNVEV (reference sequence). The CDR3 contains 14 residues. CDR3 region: CASSIASGKGTQYF. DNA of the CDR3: TGTGCCAGCAGTATCGCTAGCGGGAAAGGGACCCAGTACTTC.

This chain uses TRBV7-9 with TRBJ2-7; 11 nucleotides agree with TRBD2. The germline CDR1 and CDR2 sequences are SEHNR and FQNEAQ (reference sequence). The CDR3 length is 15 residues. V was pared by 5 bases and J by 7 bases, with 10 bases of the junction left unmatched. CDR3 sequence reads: CASSASGRRVGEQYF. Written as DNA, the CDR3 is TGTGCCAGCAGCGCTAGCGGGAGGAGAGTGGGGGAGCAGTACTTC.

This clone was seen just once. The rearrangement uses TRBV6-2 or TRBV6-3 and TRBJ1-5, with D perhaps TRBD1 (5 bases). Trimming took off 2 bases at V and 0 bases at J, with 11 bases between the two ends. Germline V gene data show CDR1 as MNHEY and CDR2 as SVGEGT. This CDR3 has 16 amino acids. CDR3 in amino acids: CASSYPTDYSNQPQHF. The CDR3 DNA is TGTGCCAGCAGTTACCCGACAGATTATAGCAATCAGCCCCAGCATTTT.

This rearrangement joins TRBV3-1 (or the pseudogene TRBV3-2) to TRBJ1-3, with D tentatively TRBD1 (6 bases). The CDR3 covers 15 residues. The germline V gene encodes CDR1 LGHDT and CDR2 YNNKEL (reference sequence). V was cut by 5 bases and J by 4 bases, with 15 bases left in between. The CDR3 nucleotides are TGTGCCAGCAGCTACAGGGAGCTTAGGGGAAACACCATATATTTT. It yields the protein CASSYRELRGNTIYF.

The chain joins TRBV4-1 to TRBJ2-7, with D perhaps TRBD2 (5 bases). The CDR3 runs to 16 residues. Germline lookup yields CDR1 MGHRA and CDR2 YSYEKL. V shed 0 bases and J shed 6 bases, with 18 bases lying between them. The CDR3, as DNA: TGCGCCAGCAGCCAAGAAACTGGAGAGGGTAGGTCCGAGCAGTACTTC. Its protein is CASSQETGEGRSEQYF.

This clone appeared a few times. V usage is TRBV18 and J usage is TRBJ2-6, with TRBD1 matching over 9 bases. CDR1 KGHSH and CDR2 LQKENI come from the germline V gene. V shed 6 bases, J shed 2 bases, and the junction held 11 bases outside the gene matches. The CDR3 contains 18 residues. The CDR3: CASSQTGTGPAGANVLTF. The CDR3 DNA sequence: TGTGCCAGCTCCCAAACCGGGACAGGGCCGGCTGGGGCCAACGTCCTGACTTTC.

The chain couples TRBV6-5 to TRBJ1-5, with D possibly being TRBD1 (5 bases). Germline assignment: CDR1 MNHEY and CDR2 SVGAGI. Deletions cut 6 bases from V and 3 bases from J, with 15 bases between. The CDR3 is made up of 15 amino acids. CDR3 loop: CASSSGRAPNQPQHF. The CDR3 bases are TGTGCCAGCAGCTCCGGCAGGGCCCCCAATCAGCCCCAGCATTTT.

The CDR3 region is CASSYSTQFNYGYTF. CDR3 in DNA: TGTGCCAGCAGTTACTCGACACAGTTCAACTATGGCTACACCTTC. The chain combines TRBV6-6 with TRBJ1-2; the D is unclear. Trimming removed 0 bases at V and 2 bases at J, with 10 bases between. This CDR3 region has 15 residues. The germline V gene encodes CDR1 MNHNY and CDR2 SVGAGI (reference sequence).

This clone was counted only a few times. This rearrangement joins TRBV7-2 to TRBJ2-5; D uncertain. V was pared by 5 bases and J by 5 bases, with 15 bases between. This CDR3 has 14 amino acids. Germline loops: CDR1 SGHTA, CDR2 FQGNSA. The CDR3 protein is CASSPPWSWETQYF. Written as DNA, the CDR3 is TGTGCCAGCAGCCCCCCCTGGTCCTGGGAGACCCAGTACTTC.

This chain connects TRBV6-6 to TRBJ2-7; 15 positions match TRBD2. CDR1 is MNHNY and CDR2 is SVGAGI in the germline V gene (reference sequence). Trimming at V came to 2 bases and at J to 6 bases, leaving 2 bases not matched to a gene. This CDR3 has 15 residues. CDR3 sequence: CASSYGTSGRSEQYF. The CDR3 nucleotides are TGTGCCAGCAGTTACGGGACTAGCGGGAGGAGCGAGCAGTACTTC.

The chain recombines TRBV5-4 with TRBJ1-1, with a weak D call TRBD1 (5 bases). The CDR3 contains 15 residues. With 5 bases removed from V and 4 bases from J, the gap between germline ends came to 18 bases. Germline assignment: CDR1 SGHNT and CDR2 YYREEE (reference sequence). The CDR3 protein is CASSPYVGRVTEAFF. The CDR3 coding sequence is TGTGCCAGCAGTCCCTATGTGGGGCGGGTCACTGAAGCTTTCTTT.

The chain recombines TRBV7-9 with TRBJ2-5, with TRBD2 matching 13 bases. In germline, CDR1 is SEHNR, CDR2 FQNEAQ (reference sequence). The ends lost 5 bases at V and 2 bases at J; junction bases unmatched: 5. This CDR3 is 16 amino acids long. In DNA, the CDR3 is TGTGCCAGCAGCCGAGGGACTAGCGGGGTGCAAGAGACCCAGTACTTC. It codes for CASSRGTSGVQETQYF. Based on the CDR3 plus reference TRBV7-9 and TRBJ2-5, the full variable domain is DTGVSQNPRHKITKRGQNVTFRCDPISEHNRLYWYRQTLGQGPEFLTYFQNEAQLEKSRLLSDRFSAERPKGSFSTLEIQRTEQGDSAMYLCASSRGTSGVQETQYFGPGTRLLVL.

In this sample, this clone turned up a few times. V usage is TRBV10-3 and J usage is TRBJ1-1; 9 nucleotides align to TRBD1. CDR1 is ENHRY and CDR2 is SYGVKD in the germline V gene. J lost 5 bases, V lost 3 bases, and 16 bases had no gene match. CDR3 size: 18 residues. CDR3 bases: TGTGCCATCAGTGACATACTCCGGGACAGGGTCGTAGTTACTGAAGCTTTCTTT. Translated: CAISDILRDRVVVTEAFF.

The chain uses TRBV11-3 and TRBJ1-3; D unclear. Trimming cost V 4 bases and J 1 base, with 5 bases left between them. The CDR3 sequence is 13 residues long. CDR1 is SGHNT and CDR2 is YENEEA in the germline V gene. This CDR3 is CASSSRSGNTIYF. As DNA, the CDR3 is TGTGCCAGCAGCTCACGATCTGGAAACACCATATATTTT.

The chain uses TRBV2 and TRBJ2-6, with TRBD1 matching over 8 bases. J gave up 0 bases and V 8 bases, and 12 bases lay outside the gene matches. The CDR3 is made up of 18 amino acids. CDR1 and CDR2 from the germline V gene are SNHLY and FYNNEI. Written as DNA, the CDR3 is TGTGCCAGCTGTGTGGGGAACAGGGGGGACTCTGGGGCCAACGTCCTGACTTTC. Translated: CASCVGNRGDSGANVLTF.

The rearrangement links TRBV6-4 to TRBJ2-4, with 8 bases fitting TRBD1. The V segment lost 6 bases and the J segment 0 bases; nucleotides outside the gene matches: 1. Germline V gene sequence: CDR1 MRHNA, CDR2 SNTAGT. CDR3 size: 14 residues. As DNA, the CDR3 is TGTGCCAGCAGGACAGGGGAAGCCAAAAACATTCAGTACTTC. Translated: CASRTGEAKNIQYF.

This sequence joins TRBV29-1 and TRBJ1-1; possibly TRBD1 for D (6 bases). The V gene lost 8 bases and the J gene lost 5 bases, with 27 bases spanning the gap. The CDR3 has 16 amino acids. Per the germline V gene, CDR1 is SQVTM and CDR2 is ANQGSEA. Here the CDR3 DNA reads TGCAGCCCACCATCACCGGGGGGCGAAGAGCAGACTGAAGCTTTCTTT. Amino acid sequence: CSPPSPGGEEQTEAFF. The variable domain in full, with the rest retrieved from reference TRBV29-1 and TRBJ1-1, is SAVISQKPSRDICQRGTSLTIQCQVDSQVTMMFWYRQQPGQSLTLIATANQGSEATYESGFVIDKFPISRPNLTFSTLTVSNMSPEDSSIYLCSPPSPGGEEQTEAFFGQGTRLTVV.

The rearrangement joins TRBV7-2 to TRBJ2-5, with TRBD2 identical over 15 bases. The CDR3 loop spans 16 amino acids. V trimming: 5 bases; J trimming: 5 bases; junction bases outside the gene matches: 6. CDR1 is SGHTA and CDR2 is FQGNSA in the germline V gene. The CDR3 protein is CASSQGLAGGWETQYF. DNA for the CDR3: TGTGCCAGCAGCCAGGGACTAGCGGGGGGATGGGAGACCCAGTACTTC.

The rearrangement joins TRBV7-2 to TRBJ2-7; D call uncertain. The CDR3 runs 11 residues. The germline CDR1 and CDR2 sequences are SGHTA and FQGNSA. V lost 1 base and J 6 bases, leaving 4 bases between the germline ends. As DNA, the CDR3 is TGTGCCAGCAGCTTAGTTACCGAGCAGTACTTC. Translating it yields CASSLVTEQYF.

The CDR3 DNA sequence: TGTGCCACCAGCCAACCGGGACAGGGCTCAGATACGCAGTATTTT. This encodes CATSQPGQGSDTQYF. The chain couples TRBV24-1 to TRBJ2-3, with 9 bases lining up with TRBD1. CDR3 size: 15 residues. The V and J ends lost 7 bases and 4 bases, in that order; junction bases with no gene match: 8. Germline values: CDR1 KGHDR, CDR2 SFDVKD.

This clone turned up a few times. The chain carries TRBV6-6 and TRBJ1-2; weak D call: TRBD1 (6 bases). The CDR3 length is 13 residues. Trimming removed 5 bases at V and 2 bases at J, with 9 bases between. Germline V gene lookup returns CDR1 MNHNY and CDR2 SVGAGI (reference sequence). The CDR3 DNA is TGTGCCAGCAGTCTTCAGGGGAACTATGGCTACACCTTC. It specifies CASSLQGNYGYTF.

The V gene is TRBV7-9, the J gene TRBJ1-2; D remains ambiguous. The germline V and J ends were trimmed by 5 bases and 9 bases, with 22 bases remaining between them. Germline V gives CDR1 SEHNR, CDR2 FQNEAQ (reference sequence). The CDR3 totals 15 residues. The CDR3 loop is CASSLEVAAAGSYTF. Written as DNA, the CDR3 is TGTGCCAGCAGCCTAGAAGTGGCGGCTGCCGGGAGCTACACCTTC.

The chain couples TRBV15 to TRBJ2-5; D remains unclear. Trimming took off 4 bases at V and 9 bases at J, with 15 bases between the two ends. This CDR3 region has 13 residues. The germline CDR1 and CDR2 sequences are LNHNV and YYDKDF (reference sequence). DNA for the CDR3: TGTGCCACCAGCATCCAAGTACTGGATCCCCAGTACTTC. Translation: CATSIQVLDPQYF.